This T cell receptor beta chain appears in the sequencing data of a study of regulatory T cells in long-lasting Graves disease. Overall study findings and caveats: TRBV28 was favored in persistent disease, as were TRBJ1-2 and TRBJ2-5.

Arm-PCR with iRepertoire HTBI primers amplified the CDR3 regions for these TCR beta libraries. TCRdb processed the multiplex PCR reads anew with MiXCR; each CDR3 protein has one entry. The sample lists about 620,000 distinct CDR3 sequences, approximately 15% occurring once. This clonotype was seen repeatedly, ten times or more. Its antigen is undetermined. Regarding time point: newly diagnosed GD, antithyroid drugs for less than 3 months. Isolated PBMC RNA provided the starting material for the TCR library. V lost 1 base, J lost 2 bases, and 4 bases lay in between. This CDR3 has 13 amino acids. From germline, CDR1 is KGHSH and CDR2 LQKENI. The sample was also linked to a second study, of T cells in Graves' hyperthyroidism and ophthalmopathy. That report notes: Calling Graves' hyperthyroidism stable meant ophthalmopathy did not progress within 18 months. Uncontrolled infection, other autoimmune disease, pregnancy or lactation excluded patients.

The rearrangement links TRBV18 to TRBJ2-3; D remains unclear. The specimen was peripheral blood mononuclear cells (PBMCs), collected at new diagnosis, from a patient treated with antithyroid drugs. This receptor was identified in a woman aged 25 to 45 with Graves disease. The CDR3 protein is CASSPQLTDTQYF. The CDR3 nucleotides are TGTGCCAGCTCACCACAGCTCACAGATACGCAGTATTTT. Based on the CDR3 plus reference TRBV18 and TRBJ2-3, the full variable domain is NAGVMQNPRHLVRRRGQEARLRCSPMKGHSHVYWYRQLPEEGLKFMVYLQKENIIDESGMPKERFSAEFPKEGPSILRIQQVVRGDSAAYFCASSPQLTDTQYFGPGTRLTVL.